The TCR beta chain under discussion was sequenced for a study of technical replicates of blood from several donors. This CDR3 is 15 amino acids long. V shed 6 bases, J shed 5 bases, and the junction held 8 bases outside the gene matches. CDR1 and CDR2 (germline): MNHNS, SASEGT. The repertoire was sequenced with immunoSEQ multiplex PCR; TCRdb's copy has only in-frame clones and lacks some. The sample has more than 65,000 clones; just under 95% are singletons. The chain links TRBV6-1 to TRBJ1-5, with 9 bases that match TRBD1. This TCR was sampled from a human donor in good health. Sample: T cells isolated from PBMCs. The CDR3 coding sequence is TGTGCCAGCAGCTGGCCGGACAGGGGTGATCAGCCCCAGCATTTT. Its translation: CASSWPDRGDQPQHF.